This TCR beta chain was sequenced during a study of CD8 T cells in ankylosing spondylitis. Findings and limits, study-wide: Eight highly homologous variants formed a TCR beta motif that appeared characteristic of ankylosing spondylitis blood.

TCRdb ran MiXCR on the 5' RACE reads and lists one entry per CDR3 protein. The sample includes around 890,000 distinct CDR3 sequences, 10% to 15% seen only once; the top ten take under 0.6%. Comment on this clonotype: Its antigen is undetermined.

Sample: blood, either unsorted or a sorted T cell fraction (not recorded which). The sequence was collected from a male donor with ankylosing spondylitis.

The CDR3 nucleotides are TGTGCCAGCAGCAGAGTCTACCGAACGGGACAGCCGAACACTGAAGCTTTCTTT. This encodes CASSRVYRTGQPNTEAFF. The genes are TRBV11-1 and TRBJ1-1; the match to TRBD1 covers 7 bases. The ends lost 5 bases at V and 1 base at J; junction bases unmatched: 16. The CDR3 has 18 residues. CDR1 and CDR2 (germline): SGHAT, FQDESV (reference sequence). Filled out from reference TRBV11-1 and TRBJ1-1, the complete variable domain reads EAEVAQSPRYKITEKSQAVAFWCDPISGHATLYWYRQILGQGPELLVQFQDESVVDDSQLPKDRFSAERLKGVDSTLKIQPAELGDSAMYLCASSRVYRTGQPNTEAFFGQGTRLTVV.